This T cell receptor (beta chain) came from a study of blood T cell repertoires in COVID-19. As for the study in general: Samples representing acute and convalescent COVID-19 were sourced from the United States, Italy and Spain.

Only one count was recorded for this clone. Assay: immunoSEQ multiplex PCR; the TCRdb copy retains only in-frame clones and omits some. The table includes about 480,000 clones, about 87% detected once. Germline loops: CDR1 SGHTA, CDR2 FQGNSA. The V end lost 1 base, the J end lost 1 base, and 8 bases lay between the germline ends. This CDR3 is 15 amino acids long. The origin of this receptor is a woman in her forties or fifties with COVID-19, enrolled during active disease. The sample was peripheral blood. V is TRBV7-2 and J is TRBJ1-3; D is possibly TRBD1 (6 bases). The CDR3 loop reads CASSLDGQSGNTIYF. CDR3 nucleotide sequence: TGTGCCAGCAGCTTAGATGGACAGTCTGGAAACACCATATATTTT.